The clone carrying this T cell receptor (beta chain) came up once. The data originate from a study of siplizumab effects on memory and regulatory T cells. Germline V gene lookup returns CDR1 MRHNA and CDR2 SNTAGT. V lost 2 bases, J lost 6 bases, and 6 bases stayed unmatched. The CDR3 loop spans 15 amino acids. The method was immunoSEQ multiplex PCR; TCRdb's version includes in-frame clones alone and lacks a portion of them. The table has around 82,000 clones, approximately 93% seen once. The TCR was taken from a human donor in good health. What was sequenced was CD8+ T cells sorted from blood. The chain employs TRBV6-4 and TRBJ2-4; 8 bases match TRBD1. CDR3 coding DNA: TGTGCCAGCAGTGACCAGGGACAGGACACAAACATTCAGTACTTC. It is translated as CASSDQGQDTNIQYF.